This T cell receptor (beta chain) was profiled in a study of HIV-infected patients and healthy controls. The germline CDR1 and CDR2 sequences are SEHNR and FQNEAQ (reference sequence). With 5 bases clipped from V and 5 bases from J, the junction kept 10 bases outside the gene matches. The CDR3 length is 15 residues. 450 to 600 ng RNA was reverse transcribed with alpha and beta constant-region primers. Using multiplexing indices, alpha and beta chain libraries were generated apart by chain-specific third strand synthesis. From the 5' RACE reads, TCRdb called clonotypes with MiXCR, one entry per CDR3 protein. Of around 11,000 distinct CDR3 sequences in the sample, around 5.4% were seen once. Roughly three months, about 14 weeks, into antiretroviral therapy, follow-up blood was collected. The repertoire came from unfractionated whole blood and reflected all unsorted peripheral T cells. Many counts were recorded for this clonotype.

V is TRBV7-9 and J is TRBJ2-5, with 8 bases that match TRBD1. The receptor's source is an adult with HIV infection. The donor label of this sample is uncertain. Sequenced material: blood, taken during antiretroviral therapy. In nucleotides, the CDR3 is TGTGCCAGCAGCCTTGGACAGGGTCAAACGGAGACCCAGTACTTC. Its protein product is CASSLGQGQTETQYF.